The present T cell receptor beta chain was sequenced within a study of blood T cell repertoires in COVID-19. Study in general: Italy, Spain and the United States were the sources of the convalescent and acute COVID-19 samples. PBMCs, B-cell-depleted T cells, or T cells were the source of the cDNA or gDNA that made up the material.

Sequencing was performed with immunoSEQ multiplex PCR; in TCRdb, only in-frame clones are kept and a portion is missing. The sample consists of around 95,000 clones, more than 75% of them appearing once. CDR1 is SNHLY and CDR2 is FYNNEI in the germline V gene. Trimming took 9 bases from V and 1 from J, leaving 12 bases between them. The CDR3 spans 13 residues. This clonotype was sampled from a human donor in a cohort sampled during active COVID-19. Sequencing was carried out using peripheral blood. V and J are TRBV2 and TRBJ1-1; D unresolved. This chain's CDR3 is CASTFQENTEAFF. CDR3 nucleotide sequence: TGTGCCAGTACATTTCAGGAGAACACTGAAGCTTTCTTT. Looking up the rest from reference TRBV2 and TRBJ1-1 gives the full variable domain: EPEVTQTPSHQVTQMGQEVILRCVPISNHLYFYWYRQILGQKVEFLVSFYNNEISEKSEIFDDQFSVERPDGSNFTLKIRSTKLEDSAMYFCASTFQENTEAFFGQGTRLTVV.